Listed here are 25 T cell receptor beta chains from one sample, sequenced in a study of CD8 T cells in Susac syndrome. Random hexamers primed reverse transcription of 0.5 to 1 ug RNA. Each CDR3 protein is one row after TCRdb ran MiXCR on the immunoSEQ multiplex PCR reads. Of approximately 210,000 distinct CDR3 sequences in the sample, about 96% were seen once. Sequencing was done on a sample of CD4+ T cells from PBMCs. The receptors derive from a human donor with multiple sclerosis.

The table lists this clonotype with a count of one. The J gene is TRBJ1-1, the V gene TRBV29-1; 8 nucleotides align to TRBD1. Trimming removed 5 bases from V and 1 base from J; junction bases left unmatched: 3. CDR3 length equals 13 residues. Looked up from germline, CDR1 is SQVTM and CDR2 is ANQGSEA. Here the CDR3 reads CSVRGQENTEAFF. CDR3 DNA: TGCAGCGTTAGGGGACAGGAGAACACTGAAGCTTTCTTT.

The genes are TRBV6-5 and TRBJ2-2; a possible D gene is TRBD2 (6 bases). V dropped 0 bases and J dropped 2 bases, with 16 bases sitting between them. The CDR3 runs to 18 residues. Germline V gene lookup returns CDR1 MNHEY and CDR2 SVGAGI. CDR3 sequence: CASSYSARAGFNTGELFF. CDR3 nucleotide sequence: TGTGCCAGCAGTTACTCGGCTAGGGCGGGATTTAACACCGGGGAGCTGTTTTTT.

The chain carries TRBV30 and TRBJ1-2, with unresolved D. The CDR3 extends over 12 amino acids. Germline lookup yields CDR1 GTSNPN and CDR2 SVGIG (reference sequence). V was clipped by 8 bases and J by 5 bases, with 15 bases between them. The CDR3 sequence: CATIRRNYGYTF. The CDR3 nucleotides read TGTGCCACAATTCGGCGGAATTATGGCTACACCTTC.

In DNA form, the CDR3 reads TGCAGCGCCCCCGCCACAGATACGCAGTATTTT. Amino acid sequence: CSAPATDTQYF. The chain employs TRBV29-1 and TRBJ2-3; D is uncertain. CDR3 size: 11 residues. The V and J ends lost 7 bases and 2 bases respectively, with 7 bases between them. The germline CDR1 and CDR2 sequences are SQVTM and ANQGSEA.

The gene calls are TRBV15 and TRBJ2-1; D is unresolved. Per the germline V gene, CDR1 is LNHNV and CDR2 is YYDKDF (reference sequence). V was pared by 0 bases and J by 8 bases, with 8 bases between. This CDR3 is built from 13 residues. The CDR3 reads CATSRDGTDEQFF. CDR3 nucleotide sequence: TGTGCCACCAGCAGAGATGGAACGGATGAGCAGTTCTTC.

This chain links TRBV15 with TRBJ2-5; D is unresolved. The germline V and J ends were trimmed by 1 base and 2 bases, with 8 bases remaining between them. The CDR3 contains 14 residues. Germline V lookup: CDR1 LNHNV, CDR2 YYDKDF (reference sequence). The CDR3 region is CATSRARPQETQYF. The CDR3 DNA reads as TGTGCCACCAGCAGAGCACGGCCACAAGAGACCCAGTACTTC.

V usage is TRBV25-1 and J usage is TRBJ1-3; D unclear. Between the trimmed V and J ends, which lost 6 bases and 10 bases, there was a span of 10 bases. The CDR3 extends over 11 amino acids. From germline, CDR1 is MGHDK and CDR2 SYGVNS. The CDR3 sequence: CASRAARTIYF. CDR3 in DNA: TGTGCCAGCAGGGCGGCGAGGACCATATATTTT.

V is TRBV4-1 and J is TRBJ1-6, with 9 bases identical to TRBD1. Germline CDR1 is MGHRA and CDR2 is YSYEKL. The CDR3 contains 17 residues. Trimming removed 3 bases from V and 1 base from J; junction bases left unmatched: 4. CDR3 DNA: TGCGCCAGCAGCCACTCCGGGACAGGGTCCTATAATTCACCCCTCCACTTT. This sequence encodes CASSHSGTGSYNSPLHF.

V gene TRBV14 combines with J gene TRBJ2-3; TRBD1 matches at 7 bases. The CDR3 covers 17 residues. Germline V gene lookup returns CDR1 SGHDN and CDR2 FVKESK. J lost 0 bases, V lost 1 base, and 7 bases had no gene match. CDR3 amino acids: CASSQVSRDSSTDTQYF. The CDR3 DNA reads TGTGCCAGCAGCCAAGTATCCCGGGACAGTAGCACAGATACGCAGTATTTT. The complete variable domain, with remaining parts taken from reference TRBV14 and TRBJ2-3, reads EAGVTQFPSHSVIEKGQTVTLRCDPISGHDNLYWYRRVMGKEIKFLLHFVKESKQDESGMPNNRFLAERTGGTYSTLKVQPAELEDSGVYFCASSQVSRDSSTDTQYFGPGTRLTVL.

The V and J genes are TRBV29-1 and TRBJ2-6, with 8 nucleotides matching TRBD1. The CDR3 loop spans 16 amino acids. Germline lookup yields CDR1 SQVTM and CDR2 ANQGSEA. V was pared by 4 bases and J by 0 bases, with 5 bases of the junction left unmatched. CDR3 loop: CSVVNGQGSGANVLTF. The CDR3 DNA sequence: TGCAGCGTTGTGAACGGACAGGGCTCTGGGGCCAACGTCCTGACTTTC.

The V call is TRBV25-1, the J call TRBJ2-7; 7 bases are a match to TRBD2. Germline V gene sequence: CDR1 MGHDK, CDR2 SYGVNS. The length of the CDR3 is 15 residues. V gave up 4 bases and J gave up 1 base; unmatched junction bases: 7. CDR3 DNA: TGTGCCAGCAGTGTGCCAGCGGGGTTTTCCTACGAGCAGTACTTC. Translating it yields CASSVPAGFSYEQYF.

J is TRBJ2-1 and V is TRBV11-2; 10 bases match TRBD2. Germline CDR1 and CDR2: SGHAT and FQNNGV. V gave up 7 bases and J gave up 1 base; unmatched junction bases: 13. CDR3 length equals 18 residues. The CDR3 spells CASTYYSGRSDSYNEQFF. CDR3 nucleotides: TGTGCCAGCACCTATTATAGCGGGAGGTCAGATTCCTACAATGAGCAGTTCTTC.

The V call is TRBV4-2, the J call TRBJ2-3; perhaps D is TRBD1 or TRBD2 (6 bases each). Germline V gives CDR1 LGHNA, CDR2 YNFKEQ. V lost 0 bases and J 2 bases, leaving 12 bases between the germline ends. CDR3 length: 16 amino acids. CDR3: CASSQDQGGYTDTQYF. The DNA for the CDR3 is TGTGCCAGCAGCCAAGATCAAGGGGGGTACACAGATACGCAGTATTTT.

V usage is TRBV6-6 and J usage is TRBJ2-7, with D possibly being TRBD2 (5 bases). Trimming removed 6 bases at V and 3 bases at J, with 12 bases between. This CDR3 is built from 13 residues. Germline CDR1 is MNHNY and CDR2 is SVGAGI (reference sequence). CDR3: CASSHLGLYEQYF. The CDR3 DNA is TGTGCCAGCAGCCACCTTGGACTCTACGAGCAGTACTTC.

The chain employs TRBV7-9 and TRBJ1-2, with 8 positions matching TRBD1. Germline V CDR1 and CDR2: SEHNR, FQNEAQ (reference sequence). V shed 3 bases and J 7 bases; nucleotides not matched to a gene: 4. The CDR3 is 13 residues long. The CDR3 reads CASSFTGGAGYTF. CDR3 DNA: TGTGCCAGCAGCTTCACAGGGGGTGCTGGCTACACCTTC.

The chain combines TRBV4-2 with TRBJ2-6; 9 positions agree with TRBD1. The V gene end was trimmed by 3 bases and the J gene end by 2 bases; junction bases not matched to a gene: 11. CDR3 length equals 19 residues. Germline CDR1 LGHNA, CDR2 YNFKEQ. CDR3 bases: TGTGCCAGCAGCCAGAACATACCGGGACAGGGCCCTGGGGCCAACGTCCTGACTTTC. Protein: CASSQNIPGQGPGANVLTF.

This clonotype has a handful of counts. This chain joins TRBV7-9 and TRBJ2-5, with D uncertain. The V gene's germline CDR1 is SEHNR and CDR2 FQNEAQ (reference sequence). Trimming stripped 0 bases from V and 1 base from J, with 9 bases between. The CDR3 has 15 amino acids. CDR3 amino acids: CASSLAGTPQETQYF. The DNA of the CDR3 is TGTGCCAGCAGCTTAGCGGGAACACCCCAAGAGACCCAGTACTTC.

The J gene is TRBJ1-6, the V gene TRBV20-1; the D is unclear. The V gene lost 3 bases and the J gene lost 8 bases, with 11 bases spanning the gap. CDR1 and CDR2 (germline): DFQATT, SNEGSKA (reference sequence). The CDR3 sequence is 13 residues long. CDR3 nucleotide sequence: TGCAGTGCTAGGTTCGGTGGGGATTCACCCCTCCACTTT. Translated: CSARFGGDSPLHF.

V and J are TRBV20-1 and TRBJ1-5, with TRBD1 identical over 8 bases. The junction had 7 bases not matched to a gene; V was cut back by 6 bases and J by 9 bases. CDR1 and CDR2 from the germline V gene are DFQATT and SNEGSKA (reference sequence). The CDR3 extends over 12 amino acids. The CDR3, as DNA: TGCAGTGCCATGACAGGGGTGGGGCCCCAGCATTTT. Its protein product is CSAMTGVGPQHF.

The sample holds one count of this clonotype. This rearrangement joins TRBV4-1 to TRBJ2-7, with TRBD1 matching 8 bases. Looked up from germline, CDR1 is MGHRA and CDR2 is YSYEKL. V trimming: 1 base; J trimming: 3 bases; junction bases outside the gene matches: 5. The CDR3 totals 15 residues. For the CDR3, the DNA is TGCGCCAGCAGCCAAGTCCGGGACAGGTTCTACGAGCAGTACTTC. It encodes CASSQVRDRFYEQYF.

The V and J genes are TRBV30 and TRBJ2-1, with D hard to call. CDR1 and CDR2 from the germline V gene are GTSNPN and SVGIG (reference sequence). The germline V and J ends were trimmed by 2 bases and 9 bases, with 8 bases remaining between them. The CDR3 spans 11 residues. CDR3 residues: CAWSTTVEQFF. The DNA for the CDR3 is TGTGCCTGGAGTACCACGGTTGAGCAGTTCTTC.

This clonotype has just a few counts. The chain combines TRBV7-6 with TRBJ2-5, with TRBD2 matching 7 bases. This CDR3 has 13 residues. V trimming: 4 bases; J trimming: 3 bases; junction bases outside the gene matches: 2. Per the germline V gene, CDR1 is SGHVS and CDR2 is FNYEAQ. The CDR3: CASSSGLEETQYF. The CDR3 DNA follows: TGTGCCAGCAGCTCTGGACTAGAAGAGACCCAGTACTTC.

V gene TRBV5-1 combines with J gene TRBJ2-1, with D uncertain. The germline CDR1 and CDR2 sequences are SGHRS and YFSETQ. Trimming took 2 bases from V and 1 from J, leaving 4 bases between them. CDR3 length: 13 residues. The CDR3 region has the DNA TGCGCCAGCAGCTTCCGTTCCTACAATGAGCAGTTCTTC. This encodes CASSFRSYNEQFF.

The chain links TRBV6-6 to TRBJ2-1, with 8 bases fitting TRBD2. The CDR3 is made up of 15 amino acids. Germline loops: CDR1 MNHNY, CDR2 SVGAGI (reference sequence). The V and J ends lost 5 bases and 4 bases, in that order; junction bases with no gene match: 7. CDR3 residues: CASSDRLAIYNEQFF. The DNA of the CDR3 is TGTGCCAGCAGTGACCGACTAGCGATATACAATGAGCAGTTCTTC.

The chain joins TRBV5-1 to TRBJ2-1; 11 positions agree with TRBD2. Trimming cost V 6 bases and J 4 bases; bases outside gene matches: 3. The germline CDR1 and CDR2 sequences are SGHRS and YFSETQ. CDR3 length: 14 amino acids. The CDR3 sequence: CASTLAGVYNEQFF. The CDR3 DNA follows: TGCGCCAGCACACTAGCGGGGGTGTACAATGAGCAGTTCTTC.